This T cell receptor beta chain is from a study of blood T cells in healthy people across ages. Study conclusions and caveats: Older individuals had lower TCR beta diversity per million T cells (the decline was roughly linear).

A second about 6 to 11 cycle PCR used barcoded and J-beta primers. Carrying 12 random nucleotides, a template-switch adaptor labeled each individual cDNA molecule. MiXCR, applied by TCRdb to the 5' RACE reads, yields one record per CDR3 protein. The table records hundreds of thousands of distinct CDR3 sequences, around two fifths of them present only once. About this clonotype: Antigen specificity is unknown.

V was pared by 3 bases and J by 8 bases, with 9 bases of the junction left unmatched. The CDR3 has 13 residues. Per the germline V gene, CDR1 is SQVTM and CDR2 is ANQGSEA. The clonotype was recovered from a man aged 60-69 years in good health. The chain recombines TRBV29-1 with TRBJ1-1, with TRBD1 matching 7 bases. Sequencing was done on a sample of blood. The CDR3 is CSVDLSSTGEAFF. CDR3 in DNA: TGCAGCGTTGACCTCTCTTCGACAGGGGAAGCTTTCTTT.